Listed here is a single T cell receptor beta chain. Its antigen remains unidentified. A second roughly 6 to 12 cycle PCR used barcoded and J-beta primers. A template-switch adaptor with 12 random nucleotides tagged each cDNA molecule. Sequencing yielded, for each sample, at least 3 million paired-end reads carrying CDR3. A single record per CDR3 protein comes from TCRdb applying MiXCR to the 5' RACE reads. Here the sample spans around 1.5 million distinct CDR3 sequences, almost 60% being singletons. The data stem from a study of blood T cells in healthy people across ages. Study-wide findings and caveats: A roughly linear age-dependent decrease characterized TCR beta diversity per million T cells. PBMCs that were unsorted prevented a conclusive naive versus antigen-experienced comparison.

Germline CDR1 reads DFQATT; CDR2 reads SNEGSKA (reference sequence). The CDR3 is 13 amino acids. Trimming stripped 1 base from V and 2 bases from J, with 8 bases between. The receptor was isolated from a man between 18 and 29 years old in good health. V usage is TRBV20-1 and J usage is TRBJ2-5; D is uncertain. Input material: blood. DNA for the CDR3: TGCAGTGCTAGAGGACGTTTACAAGAGACCCAGTACTTC. Its protein is CSARGRLQETQYF.